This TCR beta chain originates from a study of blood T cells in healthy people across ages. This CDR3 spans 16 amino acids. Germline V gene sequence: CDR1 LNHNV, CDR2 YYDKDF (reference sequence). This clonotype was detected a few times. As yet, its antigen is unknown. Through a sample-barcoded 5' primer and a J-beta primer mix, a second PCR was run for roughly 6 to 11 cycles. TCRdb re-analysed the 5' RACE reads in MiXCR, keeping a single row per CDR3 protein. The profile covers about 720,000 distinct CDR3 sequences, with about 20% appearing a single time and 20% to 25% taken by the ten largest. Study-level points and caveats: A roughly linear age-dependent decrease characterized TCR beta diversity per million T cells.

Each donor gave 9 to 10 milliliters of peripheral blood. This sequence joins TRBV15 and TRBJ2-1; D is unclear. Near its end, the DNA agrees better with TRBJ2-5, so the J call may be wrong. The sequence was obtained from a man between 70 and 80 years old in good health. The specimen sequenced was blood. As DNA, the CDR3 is TGTGCCACCAGCAGAGGCGGTCGAACTCCCAAAGGGACCCAGTACTTC. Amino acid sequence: CATSRGGRTPKGTQYF.